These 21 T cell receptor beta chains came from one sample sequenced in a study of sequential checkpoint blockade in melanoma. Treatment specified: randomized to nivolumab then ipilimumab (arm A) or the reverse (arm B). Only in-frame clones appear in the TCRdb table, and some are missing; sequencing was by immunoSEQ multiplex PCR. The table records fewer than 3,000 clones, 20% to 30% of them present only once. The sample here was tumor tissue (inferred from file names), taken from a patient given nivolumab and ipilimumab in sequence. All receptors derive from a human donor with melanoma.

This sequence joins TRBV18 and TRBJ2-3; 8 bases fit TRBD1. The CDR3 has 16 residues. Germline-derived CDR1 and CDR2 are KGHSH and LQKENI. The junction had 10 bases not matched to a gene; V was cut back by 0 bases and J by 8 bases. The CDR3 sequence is CASSPPGQVQRGTQYF. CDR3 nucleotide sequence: TGTGCCAGCTCACCACCGGGACAGGTCCAACGAGGTACGCAGTATTTT.

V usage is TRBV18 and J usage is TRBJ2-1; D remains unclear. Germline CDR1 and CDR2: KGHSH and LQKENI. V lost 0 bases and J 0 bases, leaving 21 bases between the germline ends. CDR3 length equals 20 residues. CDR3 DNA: TGTGCCAGCTCACCACCTAATTCGATCTTTAGCTCGAGCTCCTACAATGAGCAGTTCTTC. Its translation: CASSPPNSIFSSSSYNEQFF.

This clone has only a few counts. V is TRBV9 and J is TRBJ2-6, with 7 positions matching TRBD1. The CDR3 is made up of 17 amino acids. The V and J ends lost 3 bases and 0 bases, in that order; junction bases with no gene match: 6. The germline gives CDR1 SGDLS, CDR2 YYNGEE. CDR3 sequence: CASSDEQGSSGANVLTF. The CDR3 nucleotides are TGTGCCAGCAGCGACGAACAGGGGAGCTCTGGGGCCAACGTCCTGACTTTC.

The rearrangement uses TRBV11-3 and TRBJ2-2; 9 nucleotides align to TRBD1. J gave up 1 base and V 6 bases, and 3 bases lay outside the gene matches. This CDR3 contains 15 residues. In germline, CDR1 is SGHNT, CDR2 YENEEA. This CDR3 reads CASRPGQGNTGELFF. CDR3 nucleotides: TGTGCCAGCAGGCCGGGACAGGGGAACACCGGGGAGCTGTTTTTT.

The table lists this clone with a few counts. The CDR3, as DNA: TGTGCCAGCAGCTCTGCCGGATTCCGGTCTGATACGCAGTATTTT. This encodes CASSSAGFRSDTQYF. This chain connects TRBV11-3 to TRBJ2-3, with D unclear. Germline-derived CDR1 and CDR2 are SGHNT and YENEEA. The CDR3 consists of 15 residues. Trimming left V 4 bases short and J 6 bases short, with 17 bases between.

The CDR3 loop reads CASSRSLGTDTQYF. The CDR3 DNA reads as TGTGCCAGCAGCCGTAGTTTGGGAACAGATACGCAGTATTTT. V is TRBV7-6 and J is TRBJ2-3; D not resolved. This CDR3 is built from 14 residues. Germline V CDR1 and CDR2: SGHVS, FNYEAQ. Between the trimmed V and J ends, which lost 5 bases and 3 bases, there was a span of 12 bases. The full variable domain, in which reference TRBV7-6 and TRBJ2-3 provide the parts outside the CDR3, is GAGVSQSPRYKVTKRGQDVALRCDPISGHVSLYWYRQALGQGPEFLTYFNYEAQQDKSGLPNDRFSAERPEGSISTLTIQRTEQRDSAMYRCASSRSLGTDTQYFGPGTRLTVL.

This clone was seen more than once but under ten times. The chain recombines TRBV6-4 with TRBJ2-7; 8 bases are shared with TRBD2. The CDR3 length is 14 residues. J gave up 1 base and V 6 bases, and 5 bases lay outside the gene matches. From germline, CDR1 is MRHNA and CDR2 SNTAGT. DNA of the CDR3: TGTGCCAGCAGGTATACTAGCGGATCCTACGAGCAGTACTTC. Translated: CASRYTSGSYEQYF.

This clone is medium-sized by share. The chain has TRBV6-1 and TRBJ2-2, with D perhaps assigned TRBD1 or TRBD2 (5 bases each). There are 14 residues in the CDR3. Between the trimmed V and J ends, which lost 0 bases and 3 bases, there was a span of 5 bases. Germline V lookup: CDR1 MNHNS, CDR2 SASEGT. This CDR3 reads CASSEAGDTGELFF. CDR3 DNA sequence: TGTGCCAGCAGTGAAGCGGGGGACACCGGGGAGCTGTTTTTT.

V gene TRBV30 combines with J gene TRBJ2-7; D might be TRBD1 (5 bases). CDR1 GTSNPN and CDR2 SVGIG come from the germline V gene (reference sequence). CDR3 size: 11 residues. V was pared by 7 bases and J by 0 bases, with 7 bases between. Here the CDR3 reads CAYRNSYEQYF. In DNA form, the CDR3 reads TGTGCCTACAGGAACTCCTACGAGCAGTACTTC.

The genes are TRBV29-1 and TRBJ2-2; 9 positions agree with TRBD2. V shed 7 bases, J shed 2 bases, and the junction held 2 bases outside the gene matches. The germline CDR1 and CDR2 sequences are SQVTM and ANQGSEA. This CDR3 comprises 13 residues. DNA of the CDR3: TGCAGCGGGGGACTAGCCAACACCGGGGAGCTGTTTTTT. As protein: CSGGLANTGELFF.

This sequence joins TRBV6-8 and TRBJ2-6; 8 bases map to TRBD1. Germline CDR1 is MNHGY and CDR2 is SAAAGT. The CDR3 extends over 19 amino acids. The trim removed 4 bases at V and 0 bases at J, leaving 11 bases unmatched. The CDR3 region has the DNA TGTGCCAGCAGTTTAGCAGGGGGCAAGGGCGACTCTGGGGCCAACGTCCTGACTTTC. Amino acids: CASSLAGGKGDSGANVLTF.

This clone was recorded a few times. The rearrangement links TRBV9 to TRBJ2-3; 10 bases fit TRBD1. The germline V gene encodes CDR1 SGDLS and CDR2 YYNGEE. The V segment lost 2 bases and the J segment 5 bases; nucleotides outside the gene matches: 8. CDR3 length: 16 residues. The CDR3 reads CASSVAGTGVKDTQYF. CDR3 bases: TGTGCCAGCAGCGTCGCCGGGACAGGGGTCAAAGATACGCAGTATTTT.

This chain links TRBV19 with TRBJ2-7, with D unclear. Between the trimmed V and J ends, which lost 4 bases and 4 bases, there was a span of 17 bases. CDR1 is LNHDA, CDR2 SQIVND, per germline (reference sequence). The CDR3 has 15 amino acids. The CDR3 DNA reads TGTGCCAGTAGTACCAGCTTCGTGGGTAGGTACGAGCAGTACTTC. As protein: CASSTSFVGRYEQYF.

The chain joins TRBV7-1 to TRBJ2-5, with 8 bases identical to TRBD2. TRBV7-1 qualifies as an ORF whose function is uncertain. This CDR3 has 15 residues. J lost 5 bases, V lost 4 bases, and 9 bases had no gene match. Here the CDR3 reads CASSLAGTHQETQYF. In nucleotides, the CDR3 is TGTGCCAGCAGCTTAGCGGGGACACATCAGGAGACCCAGTACTTC.

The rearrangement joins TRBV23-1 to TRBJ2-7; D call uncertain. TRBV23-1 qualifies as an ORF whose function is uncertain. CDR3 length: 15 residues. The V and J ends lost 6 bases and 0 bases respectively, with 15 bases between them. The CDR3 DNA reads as TGCGCCAGCAGCTTAGCCGCGGATACCTCCTACGAGCAGTACTTC. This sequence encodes CASSLAADTSYEQYF.

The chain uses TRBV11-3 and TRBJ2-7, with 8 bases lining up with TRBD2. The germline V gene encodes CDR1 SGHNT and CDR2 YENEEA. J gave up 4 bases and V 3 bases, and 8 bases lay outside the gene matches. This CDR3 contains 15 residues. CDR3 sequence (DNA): TGTGCCAGCAGCTTGGATATAGCGGGGATTTACGAGCAGTACTTC. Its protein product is CASSLDIAGIYEQYF.

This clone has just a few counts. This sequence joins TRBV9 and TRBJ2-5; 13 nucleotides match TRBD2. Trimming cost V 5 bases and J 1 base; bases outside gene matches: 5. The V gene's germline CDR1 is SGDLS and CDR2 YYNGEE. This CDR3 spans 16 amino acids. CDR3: CASSPRLAGGQETQYF. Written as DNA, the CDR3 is TGTGCCAGCAGTCCTAGACTAGCGGGGGGCCAAGAGACCCAGTACTTC.

In nucleotides, the CDR3 is TGTGCCAGCAGTTACAGCCTCACCGGGGAGCTGTTTTTT. It specifies CASSYSLTGELFF. The chain couples TRBV6-8 to TRBJ2-2; D not resolved. This CDR3 spans 13 amino acids. Germline V gene sequence: CDR1 MNHGY, CDR2 SAAAGT. V gave up 2 bases and J gave up 4 bases, with 5 bases separating them.

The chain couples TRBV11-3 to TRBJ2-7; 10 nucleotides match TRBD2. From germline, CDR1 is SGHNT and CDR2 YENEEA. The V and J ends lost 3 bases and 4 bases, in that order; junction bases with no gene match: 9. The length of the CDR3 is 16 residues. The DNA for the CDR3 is TGTGCCAGCAGCTTGGGGCCTAGCGGGAGTATTTACGAGCAGTACTTC. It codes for CASSLGPSGSIYEQYF.

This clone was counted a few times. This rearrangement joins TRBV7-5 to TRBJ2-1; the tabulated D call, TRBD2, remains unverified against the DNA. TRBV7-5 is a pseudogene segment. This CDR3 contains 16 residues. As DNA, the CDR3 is TGTGCCAGCAGCTTGGTAGCGGGGGGGCCTGGAAATGAGCAGTTCTTC. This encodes CASSLVAGGPGNEQFF.

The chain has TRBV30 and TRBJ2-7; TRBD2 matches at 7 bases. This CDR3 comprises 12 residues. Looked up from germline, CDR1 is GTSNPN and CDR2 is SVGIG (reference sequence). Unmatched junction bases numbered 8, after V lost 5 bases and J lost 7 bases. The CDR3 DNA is TGTGCCTGGTCACGCGGGAGTGGGGAGCAGTACTTC. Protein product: CAWSRGSGEQYF. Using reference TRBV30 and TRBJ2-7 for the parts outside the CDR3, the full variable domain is SQTIHQWPATLVQPVGSPLSLECTVEGTSNPNLYWYRQAAGRGLQLLFYSVGIGQISSEVPQNLSASRPQDRQFILSSKKLLLSDSGFYLCAWSRGSGEQYFGPGTRLTVT.